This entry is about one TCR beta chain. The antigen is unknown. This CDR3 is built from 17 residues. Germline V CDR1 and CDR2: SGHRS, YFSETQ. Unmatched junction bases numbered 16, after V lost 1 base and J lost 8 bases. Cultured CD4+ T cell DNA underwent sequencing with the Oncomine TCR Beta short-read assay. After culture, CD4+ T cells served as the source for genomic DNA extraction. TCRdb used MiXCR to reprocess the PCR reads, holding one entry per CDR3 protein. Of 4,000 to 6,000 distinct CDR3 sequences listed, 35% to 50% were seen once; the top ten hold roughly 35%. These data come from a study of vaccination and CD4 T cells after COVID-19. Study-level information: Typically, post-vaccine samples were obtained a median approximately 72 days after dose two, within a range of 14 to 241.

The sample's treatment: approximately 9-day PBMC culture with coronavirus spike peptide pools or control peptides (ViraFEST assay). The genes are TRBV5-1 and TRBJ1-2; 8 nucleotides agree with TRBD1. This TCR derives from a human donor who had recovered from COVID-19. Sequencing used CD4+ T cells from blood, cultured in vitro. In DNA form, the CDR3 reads TGCGCCAGCAGCTTGACTTTTGGGGCAGGGGGCCTCTGGGGCTACACCTTC. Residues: CASSLTFGAGGLWGYTF.